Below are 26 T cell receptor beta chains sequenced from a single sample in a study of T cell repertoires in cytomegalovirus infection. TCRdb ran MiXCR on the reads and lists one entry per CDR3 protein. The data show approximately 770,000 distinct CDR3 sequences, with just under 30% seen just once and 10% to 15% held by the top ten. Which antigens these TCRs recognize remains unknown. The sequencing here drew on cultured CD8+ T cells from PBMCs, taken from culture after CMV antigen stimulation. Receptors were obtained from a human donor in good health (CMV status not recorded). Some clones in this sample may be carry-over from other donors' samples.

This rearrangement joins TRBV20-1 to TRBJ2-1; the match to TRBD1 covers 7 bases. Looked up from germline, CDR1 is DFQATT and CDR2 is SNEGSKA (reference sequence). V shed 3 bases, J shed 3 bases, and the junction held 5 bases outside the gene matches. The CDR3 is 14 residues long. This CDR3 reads CSARFWDSYNEQFF. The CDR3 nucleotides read TGCAGTGCTAGGTTTTGGGACAGCTACAATGAGCAGTTCTTC.

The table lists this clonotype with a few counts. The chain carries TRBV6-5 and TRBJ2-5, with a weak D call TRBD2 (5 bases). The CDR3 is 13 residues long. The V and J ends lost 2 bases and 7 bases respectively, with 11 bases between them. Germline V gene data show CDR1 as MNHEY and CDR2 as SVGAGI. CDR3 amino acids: CASSYDRGWTQYF. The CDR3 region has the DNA TGTGCCAGCAGTTACGACCGGGGATGGACCCAGTACTTC.

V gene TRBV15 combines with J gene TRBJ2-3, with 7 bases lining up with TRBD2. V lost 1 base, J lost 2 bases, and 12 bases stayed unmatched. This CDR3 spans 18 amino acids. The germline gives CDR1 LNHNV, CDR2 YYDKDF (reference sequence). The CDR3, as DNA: TGTGCCACCAGCAGAGGTGTGAAGATGGGACTACCCACAGATACGCAGTATTTT. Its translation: CATSRGVKMGLPTDTQYF.

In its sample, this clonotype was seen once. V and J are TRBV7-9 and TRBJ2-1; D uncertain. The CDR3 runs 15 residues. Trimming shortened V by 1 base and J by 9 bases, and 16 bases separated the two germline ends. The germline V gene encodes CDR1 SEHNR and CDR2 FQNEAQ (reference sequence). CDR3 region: CASSLEGAGRSEQFF. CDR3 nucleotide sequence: TGTGCCAGCAGCTTAGAGGGTGCAGGAAGGTCTGAGCAGTTCTTC.

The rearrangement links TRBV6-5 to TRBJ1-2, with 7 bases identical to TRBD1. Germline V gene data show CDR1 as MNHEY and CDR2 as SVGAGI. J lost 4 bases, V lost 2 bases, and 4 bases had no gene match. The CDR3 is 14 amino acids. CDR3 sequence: CASSYNPGGYGYTF. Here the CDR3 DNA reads TGTGCCAGCAGTTACAACCCAGGGGGCTATGGCTACACCTTC.

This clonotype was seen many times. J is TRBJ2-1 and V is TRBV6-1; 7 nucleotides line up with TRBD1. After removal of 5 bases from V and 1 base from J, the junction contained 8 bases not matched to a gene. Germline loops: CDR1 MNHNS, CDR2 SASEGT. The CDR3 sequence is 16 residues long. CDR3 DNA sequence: TGTGCCAGCAGTTATGGACAGGTCGGGTCCTACAATGAGCAGTTCTTC. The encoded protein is CASSYGQVGSYNEQFF.

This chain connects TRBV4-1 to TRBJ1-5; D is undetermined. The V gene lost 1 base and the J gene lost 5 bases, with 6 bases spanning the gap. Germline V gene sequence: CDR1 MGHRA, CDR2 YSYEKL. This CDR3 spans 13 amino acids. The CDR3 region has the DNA TGCGCCAGCAGCCAAGCGGGATATCAGCCCCAGCATTTT. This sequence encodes CASSQAGYQPQHF.

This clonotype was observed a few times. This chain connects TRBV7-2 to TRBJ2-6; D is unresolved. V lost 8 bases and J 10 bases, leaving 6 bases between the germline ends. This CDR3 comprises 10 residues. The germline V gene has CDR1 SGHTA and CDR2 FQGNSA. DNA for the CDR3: TGTGCCAGCGAAGAAAACGTCCTGACTTTC. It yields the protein CASEENVLTF.

The CDR3 loop reads CSVSGVGRGYTF. The CDR3, as DNA: TGCAGCGTTTCAGGGGTAGGACGCGGCTACACCTTC. The rearrangement joins TRBV29-1 to TRBJ1-2, with D perhaps matching TRBD1 (6 bases). Germline values: CDR1 SQVTM, CDR2 ANQGSEA. The CDR3 loop spans 12 amino acids. The V end was cut by 5 bases, the J end by 8 bases, with 15 bases between.

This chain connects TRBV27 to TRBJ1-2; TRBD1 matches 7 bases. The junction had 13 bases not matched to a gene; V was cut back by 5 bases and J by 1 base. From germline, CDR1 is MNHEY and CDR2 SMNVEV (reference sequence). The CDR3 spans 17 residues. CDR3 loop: CASSLTRDSLFNYGYTF. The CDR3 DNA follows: TGTGCCAGCAGTCTCACCCGGGACAGTCTATTTAACTATGGCTACACCTTC.

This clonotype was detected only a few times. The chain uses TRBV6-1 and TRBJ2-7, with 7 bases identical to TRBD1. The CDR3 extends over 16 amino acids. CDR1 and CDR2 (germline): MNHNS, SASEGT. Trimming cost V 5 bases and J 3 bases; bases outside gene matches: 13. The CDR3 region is CASSNRGPNGVYEQYF. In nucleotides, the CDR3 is TGTGCCAGCAGTAACAGGGGCCCCAATGGAGTCTACGAGCAGTACTTC.

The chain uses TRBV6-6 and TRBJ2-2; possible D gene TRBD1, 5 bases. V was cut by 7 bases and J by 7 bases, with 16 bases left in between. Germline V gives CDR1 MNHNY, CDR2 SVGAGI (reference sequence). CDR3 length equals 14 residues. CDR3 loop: CASNAGPWSGELFF. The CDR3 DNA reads TGTGCCAGCAATGCAGGGCCCTGGAGCGGGGAGCTGTTTTTT.

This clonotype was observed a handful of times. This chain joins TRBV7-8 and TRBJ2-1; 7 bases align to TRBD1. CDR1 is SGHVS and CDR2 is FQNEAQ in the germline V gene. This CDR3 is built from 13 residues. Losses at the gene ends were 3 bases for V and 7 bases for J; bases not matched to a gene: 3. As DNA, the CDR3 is TGTGCCAGCAGCTTTGACAGGGTTAATGAGCAGTTCTTC. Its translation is CASSFDRVNEQFF.

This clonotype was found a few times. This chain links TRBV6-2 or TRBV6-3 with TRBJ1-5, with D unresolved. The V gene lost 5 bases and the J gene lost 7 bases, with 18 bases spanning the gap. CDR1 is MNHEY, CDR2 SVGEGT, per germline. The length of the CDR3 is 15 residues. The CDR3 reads CASSAVREGRQPQHF. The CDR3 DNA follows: TGTGCCAGCAGTGCCGTAAGGGAGGGAAGACAGCCCCAGCATTTT.

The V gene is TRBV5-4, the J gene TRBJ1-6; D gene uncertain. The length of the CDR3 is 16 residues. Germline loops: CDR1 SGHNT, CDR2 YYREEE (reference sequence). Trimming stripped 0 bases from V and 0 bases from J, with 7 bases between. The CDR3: CASSLVQSSYNSPLHF. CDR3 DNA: TGTGCCAGCAGCTTGGTCCAGAGCTCCTATAATTCACCCCTCCACTTT.

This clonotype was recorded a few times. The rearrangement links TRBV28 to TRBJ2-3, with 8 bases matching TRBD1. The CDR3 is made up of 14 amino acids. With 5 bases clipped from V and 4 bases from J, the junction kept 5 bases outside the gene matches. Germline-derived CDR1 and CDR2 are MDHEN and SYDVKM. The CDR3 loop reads CASSLQQGADTQYF. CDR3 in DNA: TGTGCCAGCAGTCTACAACAGGGGGCAGATACGCAGTATTTT.

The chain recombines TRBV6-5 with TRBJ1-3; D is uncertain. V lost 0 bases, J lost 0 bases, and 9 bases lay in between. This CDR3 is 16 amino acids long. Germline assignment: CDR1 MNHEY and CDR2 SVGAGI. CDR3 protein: CASSYSRAHSGNTIYF. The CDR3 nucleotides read TGTGCCAGCAGTTACTCCCGGGCCCACTCTGGAAACACCATATATTTT.

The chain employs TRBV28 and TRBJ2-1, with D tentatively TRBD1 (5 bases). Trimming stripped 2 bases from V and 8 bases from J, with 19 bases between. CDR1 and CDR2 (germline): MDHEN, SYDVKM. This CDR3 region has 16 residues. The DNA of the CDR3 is TGTGCCAGCAGTTTAGGACAAAGCCAGATTTTGGATGAGCAGTTCTTC. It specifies CASSLGQSQILDEQFF.

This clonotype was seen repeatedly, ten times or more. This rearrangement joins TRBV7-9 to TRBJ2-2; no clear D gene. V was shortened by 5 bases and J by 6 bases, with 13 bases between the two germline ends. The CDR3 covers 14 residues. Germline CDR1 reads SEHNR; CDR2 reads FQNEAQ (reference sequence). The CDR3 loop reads CASSLTDVSGELFF. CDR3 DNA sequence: TGTGCCAGCAGCCTTACTGACGTCTCCGGGGAGCTGTTTTTT. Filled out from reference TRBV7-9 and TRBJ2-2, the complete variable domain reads DTGVSQNPRHKITKRGQNVTFRCDPISEHNRLYWYRQTLGQGPEFLTYFQNEAQLEKSRLLSDRFSAERPKGSFSTLEIQRTEQGDSAMYLCASSLTDVSGELFFGEGSRLTVL.

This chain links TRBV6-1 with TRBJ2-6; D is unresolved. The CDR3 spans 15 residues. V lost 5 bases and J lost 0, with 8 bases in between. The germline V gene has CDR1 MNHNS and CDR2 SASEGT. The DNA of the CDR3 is TGTGCCAGCAGTAACTTGCACTCTGGGGCCAACGTCCTGACTTTC. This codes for CASSNLHSGANVLTF.

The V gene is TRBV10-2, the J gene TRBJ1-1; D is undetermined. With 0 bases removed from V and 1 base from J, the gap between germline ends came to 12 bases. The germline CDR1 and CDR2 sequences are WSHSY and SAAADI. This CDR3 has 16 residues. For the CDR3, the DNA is TGCGCCAGCAGTGAGTCGCTCAGGAATCAGAACACTGAAGCTTTCTTT. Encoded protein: CASSESLRNQNTEAFF.

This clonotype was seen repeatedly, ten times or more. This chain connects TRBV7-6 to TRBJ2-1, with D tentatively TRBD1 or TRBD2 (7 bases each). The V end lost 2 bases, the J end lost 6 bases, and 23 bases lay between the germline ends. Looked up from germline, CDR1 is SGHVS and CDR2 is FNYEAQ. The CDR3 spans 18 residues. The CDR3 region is CASSLYGQGGKFPNEQFF. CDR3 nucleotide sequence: TGTGCCAGCAGCTTATATGGGCAGGGGGGGAAGTTTCCCAATGAGCAGTTCTTC.

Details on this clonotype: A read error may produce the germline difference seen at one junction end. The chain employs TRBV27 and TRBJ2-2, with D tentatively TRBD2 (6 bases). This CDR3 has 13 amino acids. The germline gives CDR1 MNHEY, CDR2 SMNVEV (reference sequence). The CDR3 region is CASSWTNNGELLF. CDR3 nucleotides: TGTGCCAGCAGTTGGACTAACAACGGGGAGCTGTTGTTT.

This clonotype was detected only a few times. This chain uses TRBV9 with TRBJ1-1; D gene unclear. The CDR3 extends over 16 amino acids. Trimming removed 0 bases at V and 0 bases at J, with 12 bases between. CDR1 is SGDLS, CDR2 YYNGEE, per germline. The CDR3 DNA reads TGTGCCAGCAGCGTAGGCCTCATAGGTATGAACACTGAAGCTTTCTTT. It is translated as CASSVGLIGMNTEAFF.

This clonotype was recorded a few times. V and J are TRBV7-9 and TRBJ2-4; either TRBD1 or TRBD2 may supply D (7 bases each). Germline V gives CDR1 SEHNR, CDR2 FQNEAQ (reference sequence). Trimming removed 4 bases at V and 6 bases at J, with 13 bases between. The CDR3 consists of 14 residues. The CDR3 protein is CASSWEGAGNIQYF. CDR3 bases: TGTGCCAGCAGCTGGGAGGGGGCGGGAAACATTCAGTACTTC.

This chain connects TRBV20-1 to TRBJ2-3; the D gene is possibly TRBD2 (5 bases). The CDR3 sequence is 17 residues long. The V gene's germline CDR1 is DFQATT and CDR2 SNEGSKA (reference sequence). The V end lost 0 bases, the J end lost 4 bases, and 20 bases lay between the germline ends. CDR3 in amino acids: CSAREQAAMRAPDTQYF. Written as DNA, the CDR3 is TGCAGTGCTAGAGAACAAGCGGCGATGCGGGCGCCAGATACGCAGTATTTT.